Listed below are T cell receptor beta chains from one sample, sequenced in a study of blood T cell repertoires in COVID-19. The data were produced by immunoSEQ multiplex PCR, yet TCRdb's version contains in-frame clones alone and is incomplete. The sample holds 300,000 to 350,000 clones, over 90% seen once. The sample taken for sequencing was PBMCs or T cells enriched from blood (not recorded which). The receptor source for this set is a woman aged 25 to 39 who had been exposed to COVID-19. CDR3s include the opening cysteine and the closing phenylalanine or tryptophan. Each record gives: J gene, V gene, clone size, D gene, CDR3 DNA, CDR3 protein. The D gene is left open where the match is weak. Expanded clones get a size class; other rows say once, few or many, or leave the size out.

>TRBJ2-2|TRBV11-2|NA|NA
TGTGCCAGCAGCCAGACTAGTAGGATCGGGGAGCTGTTTTTT
CASSQTSRIGELFF
>TRBJ2-2|TRBV19|once|TRBD1
TGTGCCAGTAGTTTATACAGGGGACCAAGGGGCGGGGAGCTGTTTTTT
CASSLYRGPRGGELFF
>TRBJ1-2|TRBV6-5|NA|NA
TGTGCCAGCAGTTACTTAGCACAGGCCGGGGGCTACACCTTC
CASSYLAQAGGYTF
>TRBJ1-2|TRBV9|NA|NA
TGTGCCAGCAGCGTGGGGGGATCCTCTGGCTACACCTTC
CASSVGGSSGYTF
>TRBJ1-1|TRBV7-3|NA|NA
TGTGCCAGCAGCTTAGACAGGAACACTGAAGCTTTCTTT
CASSLDRNTEAFF
>TRBJ2-2|TRBV5-4|NA|NA
TGTGCCAGCAGCTTGGCGTTCGGGTTTCAAGGGCTGTTTTTT
CASSLAFGFQGLFF
>TRBJ1-5|TRBV6-5|few|NA
TGTGCCAGCAGTTCCTATAGCAATCAGCCCCAGCATTTT
CASSSYSNQPQHF
>TRBJ2-7|TRBV9|NA|TRBD1
TGTGCCAGCAGCGTCCTGTCAGGGGGCGCCTACGAGCAGTACTTC
CASSVLSGGAYEQYF
>TRBJ1-2|TRBV12-3/TRBV12-4|NA|NA
TGTGCCAGCACCCCGGGGTATGGCTACACCTTC
CASTPGYGYTF
>TRBJ2-3|TRBV30|once|NA
TGTGCCTGGAGTACTTTACGCACAGATACGCAGTATTTT
CAWSTLRTDTQYF
>TRBJ2-7|TRBV4-3|NA|NA
TGCGCCAGCAACCTGGACGGGACAAATTACTACGAGCAGTACTTC
CASNLDGTNYYEQYF
>TRBJ1-2|TRBV27|NA|TRBD1
TGTGCCAGCAGTTTATCCCAGGGACAGGGGTATGTCTATGGCTACACCTTC
CASSLSQGQGYVYGYTF
>TRBJ2-7|TRBV11-3|NA|TRBD1
TGTGCCAGCAGCTCTTACCCGGGACAGCTCTACGAGCAGTACTTC
CASSSYPGQLYEQYF
>TRBJ2-5|TRBV5-1|NA|NA
TGCGCCAGCAGCTTGGCTAGTGTTTTTCAAGAGACCCAGTACTTC
CASSLASVFQETQYF
>TRBJ2-1|TRBV5-8|NA|NA
TGTGCCAGCAGCTCCCCGGGGACAAACCTTAACAATGAGCAGTTCTTC
CASSSPGTNLNNEQFF
>TRBJ2-7|TRBV7-9|once|TRBD1
TGTGCCAGCAGCTTAGCTGAGGGGGCTCGCAACGAGCAGTACTTC
CASSLAEGARNEQYF
>TRBJ1-2|TRBV4-1|once|NA
TGCGCCAGCAGCCAGGAAACAGGGAGTGGGTATGGCTACACCTTC
CASSQETGSGYGYTF
>TRBJ2-5|TRBV6-4|NA|TRBD1
TGTGCCAGCAGTGACCCACAGGGGGTAGTGCAAGAGACCCAGTACTTC
CASSDPQGVVQETQYF
>TRBJ1-3|TRBV7-6|once|NA
TGTGCCAGCAGCCCTAACTTGGTAGGGAGCTCTGGAAACACCATATATTTT
CASSPNLVGSSGNTIYF
>TRBJ1-2|TRBV6-5|once|NA
TGTGCCAGCAGTTACTCCGGCGGTGGCTACACCTTC
CASSYSGGGYTF
>TRBJ1-1|TRBV15|once|TRBD1
TGTGCCACCAGCAGAGCGGGACAGGGGAGCACTGAAGCTTTCTTT
CATSRAGQGSTEAFF
>TRBJ2-7|TRBV19|NA|NA
TGTGCCAGTAGTATCGGGGGAGGCGACGAGCAGTACTTC
CASSIGGGDEQYF
>TRBJ1-2|TRBV21-1|NA|NA
TGTGCCAGCAGCAGTGGCAGGGGGAGATATGGCTACACCTTC
CASSSGRGRYGYTF
>TRBJ1-5|TRBV21-1|NA|NA
TGTGCCAGCAGCAAAAAGACAGATAGCAATCAGCCCCAGCATTTT
CASSKKTDSNQPQHF
>TRBJ2-7|TRBV29-1|NA|TRBD2
TGCAGCGTTGTGAGCGGGAGAAGCTACGAGCAGTACTTC
CSVVSGRSYEQYF
>TRBJ1-1|TRBV6-5|NA|NA
TGTGCCAGCAGTTACTCTCCCGGGAGGGTGGACACTGAAGCTTTCTTT
CASSYSPGRVDTEAFF
>TRBJ2-7|TRBV15|NA|NA
TGTGCCACCAGCAGAGATTTTAGAGACTCTTGGCACTTC
CATSRDFRDSWHF
>TRBJ1-2|TRBV4-3|NA|NA
TGCGCCAGCAGCCGAAGTACCCAGGCAGGGTTCTATGGCTACACCTTC
CASSRSTQAGFYGYTF
>TRBJ2-1|TRBV18|NA|TRBD2
TGTGCCAGCTCACTTGCCGAGCGGGGGGGCCTTCTGTTCTTC
CASSLAERGGLLFF
>TRBJ1-1|TRBV18|NA|NA
TGTGCCAGCTCACCACCCTCAACTGGGAACACTGAAGCTTTCTTT
CASSPPSTGNTEAFF
>TRBJ2-4|TRBV4-3|NA|TRBD2
TGCGCCAGCAGCCACTCCACGGGAGGTCTAACCAAAAACATTCAGTACTTC
CASSHSTGGLTKNIQYF
>TRBJ2-7|TRBV24-1|NA|NA
TGTGCCACCAGTGACAGGGACTACGAGCAGTACTTC
CATSDRDYEQYF
>TRBJ1-3|TRBV5-1|NA|NA
TGCGCCAGCAGCTTGGACACCGGGGTAAACACCATATATTTT
CASSLDTGVNTIYF
>TRBJ2-1|TRBV10-3|NA|TRBD2
TGTGCCATCAGGACTAGCGGGGGGTCTTCAAATGAGCAGTTCTTC
CAIRTSGGSSNEQFF
>TRBJ1-2|TRBV24-1|NA|TRBD1
TGTGCCACCAGTGACCGGACAGGGACTAACTATGGCTACACCTTC
CATSDRTGTNYGYTF
>TRBJ1-4|TRBV19|NA|TRBD1
TGTGCCAGTAACGACAGGGGAACAACTAATGAAAAACTGTTTTTT
CASNDRGTTNEKLFF
>TRBJ2-1|TRBV6-2/TRBV6-3|once|NA
TGTGCCAGCAGTCTACACCACAGGGCTGAGCAGTTCTTC
CASSLHHRAEQFF
>TRBJ1-1|TRBV3-1/TRBV3-2|NA|TRBD1
TGTGCCAGCAGCTCCCGGACAGGGGGCAAGGGTGGAGCTTTCTTT
CASSSRTGGKGGAFF
>TRBJ1-1|TRBV19|NA|NA
TGTGCCAGTAGTATATCCCGGACACGGGCTGAAGCTTTCTTT
CASSISRTRAEAFF
>TRBJ1-1|TRBV11-2|NA|NA
TGTGCCAGCAGCTTACGATCAGGGACTGAAGCTTTCTTT
CASSLRSGTEAFF
>TRBJ1-4|TRBV5-1|NA|TRBD1
TGCGCCAGCAGCTTGGCGACAGGGGGCGAAGAAAAACTGTTTTTT
CASSLATGGEEKLFF
>TRBJ1-2|TRBV18|NA|NA
TGTGCCAGCTCGCAGGGGACGGATTATGGCTACACCTTC
CASSQGTDYGYTF
>TRBJ1-1|TRBV5-1|once|TRBD1
TGCGCCAGCAGCCGTAACATCGGACAGGGGAACACTGAAGCTTTCTTT
CASSRNIGQGNTEAFF
>TRBJ1-2|TRBV19|NA|NA
TGTGCCAGTAGTCAATGGGGAGTTTCCTATGGCTACACCTTC
CASSQWGVSYGYTF
>TRBJ1-2|TRBV4-3|NA|NA
TGCGCCAGCAGCCAAGATCAGGGATCAAACTATGGCTACACCTTC
CASSQDQGSNYGYTF
>TRBJ2-1|TRBV5-4|NA|TRBD2
TGTGCCAGCAGCTTGGATGGGACTAGCGGGGGAATTGAGCAGTTCTTC
CASSLDGTSGGIEQFF
>TRBJ1-1|TRBV27|NA|TRBD1
TGTGCCACTCATGGACAGGCGAACACTGAAGCTTTCTTT
CATHGQANTEAFF
>TRBJ1-1|TRBV12-3/TRBV12-4|NA|TRBD1
TGTGCCAGCAGCGACAGGGGCGCTGAAGCTTTCTTT
CASSDRGAEAFF
>TRBJ2-3|TRBV5-6|few|NA
TGTGCCAGCAGCTTGGAGGTCAGGTTGACAGATACGCAGTATTTT
CASSLEVRLTDTQYF
>TRBJ2-1|TRBV5-1|once|NA
TGCGCCAGCAGCAGGTTGGGGCAGGGTAGTACAGGCTCCTACAATGAGCAGTTCTTC
CASSRLGQGSTGSYNEQFF
>TRBJ2-1|TRBV4-1|NA|TRBD2
TGCGCCAGCAGCCAAGGCCCCGGGAGGGGTCCCTACAATGAGCAGTTCTTC
CASSQGPGRGPYNEQFF